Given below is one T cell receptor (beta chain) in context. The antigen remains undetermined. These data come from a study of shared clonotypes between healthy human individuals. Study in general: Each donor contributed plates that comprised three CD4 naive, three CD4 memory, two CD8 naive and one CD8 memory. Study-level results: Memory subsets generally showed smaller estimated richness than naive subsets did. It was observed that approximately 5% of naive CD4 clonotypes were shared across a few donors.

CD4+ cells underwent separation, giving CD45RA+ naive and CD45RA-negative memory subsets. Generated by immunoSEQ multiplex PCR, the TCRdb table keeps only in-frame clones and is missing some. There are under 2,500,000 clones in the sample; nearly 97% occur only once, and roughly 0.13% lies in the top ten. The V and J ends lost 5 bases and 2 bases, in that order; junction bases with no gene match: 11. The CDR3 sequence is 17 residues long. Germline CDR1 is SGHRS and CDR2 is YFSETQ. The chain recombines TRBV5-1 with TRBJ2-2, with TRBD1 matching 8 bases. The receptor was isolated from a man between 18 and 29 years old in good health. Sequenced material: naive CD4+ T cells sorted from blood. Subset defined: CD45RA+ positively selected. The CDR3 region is CASREDRGQGNTGELFF. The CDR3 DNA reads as TGCGCCAGCAGGGAAGACCGAGGACAGGGCAACACCGGGGAGCTGTTTTTT.